A selection of T cell receptor beta chains follows, all from one sample in a study of T cell responses to AZD1222 COVID-19 vaccine. Sequencing used immunoSEQ multiplex PCR; TCRdb keeps in-frame clones, though not all of them. The table shows about 120,000 clones, with roughly 90% occurring only once. The sequencing used peripheral blood, collected 28 days after the second dose of the MenACWY control vaccine. These receptors originate from an adult who received the MenACWY meningococcal vaccine as a control. The CDR3 runs from the conserved cysteine through the conserved F or W. Fields, in order: clone size, V gene, D gene, J gene, CDR3 protein, CDR3 DNA. D genes are given only for firm matches. Some rows mark clone size as missing; the rest say once, few, many or name a class of expanded clone.

>-|TRBV2|-|TRBJ1-1
CASSETYGGTEAFF
TGTGCCAGCAGTGAGACCTACGGGGGCACTGAAGCTTTCTTT
>-|TRBV19|-|TRBJ2-2
CASSTRSGSREGELFF
TGTGCCAGTTCCACACGGTCGGGGTCCAGAGAGGGGGAGCTGTTTTTT
>-|TRBV19|TRBD2|TRBJ2-1
CASSASGGAVNEQFF
TGTGCCAGTAGTGCGAGCGGGGGGGCCGTCAATGAGCAGTTCTTC
>few|TRBV7-2|TRBD2|TRBJ2-5
CASSTNSGGARETQYF
TGTGCCAGCAGCACCAATAGCGGGGGGGCCCGGGAGACCCAGTACTTC
>-|TRBV29-1|-|TRBJ1-2
CSVHSKTEINYGYTF
TGCAGCGTCCACTCAAAGACAGAGATAAACTATGGCTACACCTTC
>-|TRBV10-2|-|TRBJ1-4
CASRGRGATNEKLFF
TGCGCCAGCAGAGGCCGCGGGGCAACTAATGAAAAACTGTTTTTT
>-|TRBV28|-|TRBJ2-1
CASSFPTREQFF
TGTGCCAGCAGTTTTCCCACCCGTGAGCAGTTCTTC
>-|TRBV7-8|-|TRBJ1-6
CASSLIQGESPLHF
TGTGCCAGCAGCTTAATTCAGGGTGAATCACCCCTCCACTTT
>-|TRBV20-1|-|TRBJ1-5
CSARGGAGQPQHF
TGCAGTGCTCGTGGGGGCGCGGGGCAGCCCCAGCATTTT
>-|TRBV6-5|TRBD1|TRBJ1-6
CASLTGGNSPLHF
TGTGCCAGCCTGACAGGGGGCAATTCACCCCTCCACTTT
>once|TRBV2|-|TRBJ2-1
CASIAGNYNEQFF
TGTGCCAGCATTGCGGGGAACTACAATGAGCAGTTCTTC
>-|TRBV11-2|-|TRBJ2-3
CASSLGGPGAITDTQYF
TGTGCCAGCAGCTTAGGGGGGCCGGGGGCGATCACAGATACGCAGTATTTT
>-|TRBV4-1|TRBD2|TRBJ2-3
CASSQGGLAGNTDTQYF
TGCGCCAGCAGCCAAGGGGGACTAGCGGGGAACACAGATACGCAGTATTTT
>-|TRBV5-8|TRBD1|TRBJ1-5
CASISGQGNQPQHF
TGTGCCAGCATCTCAGGACAGGGCAATCAGCCCCAGCATTTT
>-|TRBV7-2|-|TRBJ1-2
CASSLTRSGTTNYGYTF
TGTGCCAGCAGCTTAACCCGGTCGGGCACTACTAACTATGGCTACACCTTC
>once|TRBV6-2/TRBV6-3|TRBD1|TRBJ2-1
CATTPDSIGGLIF
TGTGCCACCACCCCGGACAGTATAGGGGGCTTGATCTTC
>-|TRBV6-5|-|TRBJ1-3
CASRTSGNTIYF
TGTGCCAGCAGGACCTCTGGAAACACCATATATTTT
>-|TRBV3-1/TRBV3-2|TRBD2|TRBJ2-1
CASSQEIGAGGVMDEQFF
TGTGCCAGCAGCCAAGAAATAGGAGCGGGAGGAGTTATGGATGAGCAGTTCTTC
>-|TRBV28|TRBD2|TRBJ2-7
CASSQGLAGVHEQYF
TGTGCCAGCAGCCAAGGACTAGCGGGAGTCCACGAGCAGTACTTC
>-|TRBV7-8|TRBD1|TRBJ2-2
CASSPGTGSVTGELFF
TGTGCCAGCAGCCCTGGGACAGGGTCGGTCACCGGGGAGCTGTTTTTT
>once|TRBV9|-|TRBJ1-4
CASSVDGGGYEKLFF
TGTGCCAGCAGCGTAGATGGGGGCGGCTATGAAAAACTGTTTTTT
>once|TRBV5-1|-|TRBJ2-7
CASTFEKGLEQYF
TGCGCCAGCACCTTTGAAAAGGGTCTCGAGCAGTACTTC
>-|TRBV6-1|-|TRBJ1-5
CASSEGVGGQPQHF
TGTGCCAGCAGTGAAGGGGTCGGCGGTCAGCCCCAGCATTTT
>-|TRBV6-5|-|TRBJ1-1
CASSYSIGQGNTEAFF
TGTGCCAGCAGTTACTCGATTGGGCAGGGGAACACTGAAGCTTTCTTT
>few|TRBV28|TRBD2|TRBJ2-3
CASSSSYLLRGADTQYF
TGTGCCAGCAGTTCCTCATACCTCTTGCGGGGGGCAGATACGCAGTATTTT
>-|TRBV20-1|TRBD1|TRBJ2-7
CSACDRDISYEQYF
TGCAGTGCTTGTGACAGGGACATCTCCTACGAGCAGTACTTC
>once|TRBV20-1|-|TRBJ1-2
CSAREGGYTF
TGCAGTGCTAGAGAGGGGGGCTACACCTTC
>many|TRBV28|-|TRBJ1-6
CASSSGRLNNSPLHF
TGTGCCAGCAGCTCAGGGAGACTTAATAATTCACCCCTCCACTTT
>-|TRBV19|TRBD1|TRBJ1-6
CASSIAAGQLNSPLHF
TGTGCCAGTAGTATAGCAGCGGGACAGCTTAATTCACCCCTCCACTTT
>-|TRBV10-3|-|TRBJ1-5
CAISESLQPQHF
TGTGCCATCAGTGAGTCGCTTCAGCCCCAGCATTTT
>-|TRBV19|-|TRBJ1-1
CASSGTTTQAFF
TGTGCCAGTTCCGGGACAACTACTCAAGCTTTCTTT
>once|TRBV18|-|TRBJ2-1
CASSYDNEQFF
TGTGCCAGCTCTTATGACAATGAGCAGTTCTTC
>-|TRBV7-2|TRBD2|TRBJ2-7
CASSPSGSSSYEQYF
TGTGCCAGCAGCCCTAGCGGTAGTAGCTCCTACGAGCAGTACTTC
>-|TRBV2|TRBD1|TRBJ1-6
CASSRPGGSPLHF
TGTGCCAGCAGTCGCCCAGGGGGGTCACCCCTCCACTTT
>once|TRBV7-9|TRBD2|TRBJ2-3
CASSQLAGRTDTQYF
TGTGCCAGCAGCCAACTAGCGGGGCGCACAGATACGCAGTATTTT
>-|TRBV5-1|TRBD2|TRBJ2-1
CASRFIAGSYNEQFF
TGCGCCAGCAGGTTTATAGCGGGAAGCTACAATGAGCAGTTCTTC
>-|TRBV7-2|-|TRBJ2-7
CASSFDLASEQYF
TGTGCCAGCAGCTTTGACCTAGCTAGCGAGCAGTACTTC
>-|TRBV2|-|TRBJ2-3
CASAQDTPDTQYF
TGTGCCAGCGCTCAGGACACCCCAGATACGCAGTATTTT
>-|TRBV7-8|-|TRBJ1-2
CASSLASNYGYTF
TGTGCCAGCAGCTTAGCCTCTAACTATGGCTACACCTTC
>-|TRBV6-5|TRBD1|TRBJ2-1
CASSTGESSYNEQFF
TGTGCCAGCAGTACAGGGGAGAGCTCCTACAATGAGCAGTTCTTC
>-|TRBV5-6|TRBD1|TRBJ1-5
CASSRATGGPRPQHF
TGTGCCAGCAGCCGCGCCACAGGGGGACCGCGGCCCCAGCATTTT
>-|TRBV7-8|TRBD2|TRBJ2-5
CASSLVLAGGILEETQYF
TGTGCCAGCAGCTTAGTGTTAGCGGGGGGGATCTTGGAGGAGACCCAGTACTTC
>-|TRBV7-9|TRBD2|TRBJ2-7
CASSQTGEGPTYEQYF
TGTGCCAGCAGCCAAACGGGGGAGGGGCCAACCTACGAGCAGTACTTC
>-|TRBV4-1|-|TRBJ2-1
CASSPLAQNNEQFF
TGCGCCAGCAGCCCGCTAGCGCAGAACAATGAGCAGTTCTTC
>-|TRBV24-1|TRBD1|TRBJ2-2
CATSVGTKTGITGELFF
TGTGCCACCAGTGTCGGGACCAAGACAGGGATCACCGGGGAGCTGTTTTTT
>-|TRBV5-1|-|TRBJ1-2
CASSESSGGNGYTF
TGCGCCAGCAGCGAATCCTCCGGGGGAAATGGCTACACCTTC
>-|TRBV7-2|-|TRBJ1-5
CASSQVGGGNQPQHF
TGTGCCAGCAGCCAGGTGGGGGGCGGCAATCAGCCCCAGCATTTT